Following are 25 T cell receptor beta chains from one sample sequenced in a study of blood T cell repertoires in COVID-19. Clones were sequenced by immunoSEQ multiplex PCR, and TCRdb holds only the in-frame ones, with some missing. The sample records around 420,000 clones, roughly 86% being singletons. Specimen: PBMCs or T cells enriched from blood (not recorded which). Receptors originate from a woman aged 40 to 50 with acute COVID-19.

The chain couples TRBV4-1 to TRBJ1-4; D not resolved. Trimming left V 3 bases short and J 0 bases short, with 8 bases between. The CDR3 is 15 amino acids. Germline V gives CDR1 MGHRA, CDR2 YSYEKL. CDR3 DNA sequence: TGCGCCAGCAGCCACCAGACACCAACTAATGAAAAACTGTTTTTT. This encodes CASSHQTPTNEKLFF.

CDR3 in amino acids: CASSLARDRQKGATYGYTF. The CDR3 DNA sequence: TGTGCCAGCAGCTTAGCAAGGGACAGGCAAAAGGGTGCGACCTATGGCTACACCTTC. The chain recombines TRBV7-8 with TRBJ1-2, with 8 bases matching TRBD1. With 0 bases clipped from V and 4 bases from J, the junction kept 16 bases outside the gene matches. Germline V gene lookup returns CDR1 SGHVS and CDR2 FQNEAQ. CDR3 length equals 19 residues.

V is TRBV19 and J is TRBJ1-4, with 8 bases that match TRBD1. The germline V gene encodes CDR1 LNHDA and CDR2 SQIVND (reference sequence). The CDR3 spans 16 residues. V shed 7 bases and J 1 base; nucleotides not matched to a gene: 8. CDR3 sequence (DNA): TGTGCCAGTACCCCAGGGGGCGCGAGAACTAATGAAAAACTGTTTTTT. Amino acid sequence: CASTPGGARTNEKLFF.

The rearrangement links TRBV6-1 to TRBJ1-5; TRBD1 is a possible D gene (6 bases). There are 17 residues in the CDR3. V lost 4 bases and J lost 9, with 25 bases in between. The germline V gene has CDR1 MNHNS and CDR2 SASEGT. The CDR3 region is CASSADTGTPPGWPQHF. The DNA for the CDR3 is TGTGCCAGCAGTGCCGATACCGGGACACCGCCGGGTTGGCCCCAGCATTTT.

The CDR3 DNA reads TGTGCCAGCAGCCTGCCCGGAGGTGGACATGGCTACACCTTC. Protein product: CASSLPGGGHGYTF. The chain carries TRBV5-5 and TRBJ1-2; D unclear. The V end lost 4 bases, the J end lost 6 bases, and 16 bases lay between the germline ends. CDR3 length: 14 amino acids. CDR1 is SGHKS, CDR2 YYEKEE, per germline (reference sequence). The variable domain in full, completed from reference TRBV5-5 and TRBJ1-2, reads DAGVTQSPTHLIKTRGQQVTLRCSPISGHKSVSWYQQVLGQGPQFIFQYYEKEERGRGNFPDRFSARQFPNYSSELNVNALLLGDSALYLCASSLPGGGHGYTFGSGTRLTVV.

This chain joins TRBV30 and TRBJ2-7, with D perhaps matching TRBD1 (5 bases). Trimming removed 4 bases from V and 4 bases from J, with 17 bases in between. Germline assignment: CDR1 GTSNPN and CDR2 SVGIG (reference sequence). The CDR3 totals 14 residues. CDR3 nucleotide sequence: TGTGCCTGGACCGCAGACAGATACTATTACGAGCAGTACTTC. It specifies CAWTADRYYYEQYF.

The V call is TRBV11-3, the J call TRBJ2-5; TRBD2 matches at 11 bases. With V trimmed by 5 bases and J by 0 bases, 8 bases remained unmatched. The germline CDR1 and CDR2 sequences are SGHNT and YENEEA. CDR3 length equals 17 residues. CDR3 in amino acids: CASSLGSGGADQETQYF. The CDR3 DNA reads as TGTGCCAGCAGCCTCGGTAGCGGGGGGGCCGACCAAGAGACCCAGTACTTC.

The J gene is TRBJ1-5, the V gene TRBV18; no definite D call. The V end was cut by 4 bases, the J end by 0 bases, with 4 bases between. Germline CDR1 and CDR2: KGHSH and LQKENI. CDR3 length: 13 amino acids. The CDR3: CASSLYSNQPQHF. CDR3 nucleotide sequence: TGTGCCAGCTCACTCTATAGCAATCAGCCCCAGCATTTT.

The chain carries TRBV2 and TRBJ1-1; D may be TRBD1 (5 bases). Deletions cut 5 bases from V and 1 base from J, with 14 bases between. This CDR3 is 15 amino acids long. Germline CDR1 and CDR2: SNHLY and FYNNEI. CDR3 sequence (DNA): TGTGCCAGCAGTTCCTCTCACGGACAGAACACTGAAGCTTTCTTT. Its protein is CASSSSHGQNTEAFF.

The chain uses TRBV10-2 and TRBJ2-7; 16 positions agree with TRBD2. Germline CDR1 reads WSHSY; CDR2 reads SAAADI. The CDR3 runs to 16 residues. V dropped 0 bases and J dropped 5; count of bases not matched to a gene: 1. This CDR3 reads CASSESGTSGGDEQYF. In nucleotides, the CDR3 is TGCGCCAGCAGTGAGTCTGGGACTAGCGGGGGGGACGAGCAGTACTTC.

The chain has TRBV5-5 and TRBJ2-6, with TRBD1 identical over 10 bases. V trimming: 4 bases; J trimming: 3 bases; junction bases outside the gene matches: 7. The CDR3 spans 17 residues. Germline loops: CDR1 SGHKS, CDR2 YYEKEE (reference sequence). For the CDR3, the DNA is TGTGCCAGCAGCCCGCGACAGGGGGCTGGTGGGGCCAACGTCCTGACTTTC. Protein sequence: CASSPRQGAGGANVLTF.

The chain uses TRBV15 and TRBJ2-5; 7 nucleotides line up with TRBD1. CDR3 length equals 14 residues. Trimming took 1 base from V and 4 from J; bases not matched to a gene: 3. Germline V CDR1 and CDR2: LNHNV, YYDKDF (reference sequence). The CDR3 coding sequence is TGTGCCACCAGCAGAGTGACAGGGTTAGAGACCCAGTACTTC. It yields the protein CATSRVTGLETQYF.

V usage is TRBV11-2 and J usage is TRBJ1-1; a weak D match, TRBD1 (5 bases). CDR3 length equals 15 residues. Germline values: CDR1 SGHAT, CDR2 FQNNGV. CDR3 residues: CASLTLAGPDTEAFF. CDR3 nucleotides: TGTGCGTCTCTCACCTTGGCGGGACCTGACACTGAAGCTTTCTTT.

The gene calls are TRBV5-4 and TRBJ1-1, with 7 bases aligning to TRBD1. The CDR3 covers 13 residues. Germline V gene data show CDR1 as SGHNT and CDR2 as YYREEE (reference sequence). V gave up 3 bases and J gave up 2 bases; unmatched junction bases: 1. CDR3 sequence: CASSWDSNTEAFF. Written as DNA, the CDR3 is TGTGCCAGCAGCTGGGACAGTAACACTGAAGCTTTCTTT.

The table lists this clone with a few counts. V usage is TRBV7-9 and J usage is TRBJ1-1; possible D gene TRBD1, 5 bases. The CDR3 length is 13 residues. Trimming removed 4 bases from V and 1 base from J, with 7 bases in between. The V gene's germline CDR1 is SEHNR and CDR2 FQNEAQ (reference sequence). As DNA, the CDR3 is TGTGCCAGCAGCTCCGACAGGAACACTGAAGCTTTCTTT. Translated: CASSSDRNTEAFF.

The chain recombines TRBV19 with TRBJ1-5; D remains unclear. There are 14 residues in the CDR3. Between the trimmed V and J ends, which lost 7 bases and 0 bases, there was a span of 10 bases. CDR1 and CDR2 (germline): LNHDA, SQIVND (reference sequence). DNA for the CDR3: TGTGCCAGTACCGTCGAGTATAGCAATCAGCCCCAGCATTTT. Its translation is CASTVEYSNQPQHF.

The chain joins TRBV27 to TRBJ2-4, with D possibly matching TRBD2 (5 bases). The V and J ends lost 7 bases and 0 bases respectively, with 16 bases between them. CDR3 size: 16 residues. Germline V lookup: CDR1 MNHEY, CDR2 SMNVEV (reference sequence). The CDR3 loop reads CASTNGLLLAKNIQYF. The CDR3 DNA reads TGTGCCAGCACTAACGGACTCCTTCTAGCCAAAAACATTCAGTACTTC.

This rearrangement joins TRBV3-1 (or the pseudogene TRBV3-2) to TRBJ1-2; 7 bases align to TRBD1. Germline V gene lookup returns CDR1 LGHDT and CDR2 YNNKEL (reference sequence). The CDR3 loop spans 15 amino acids. Unmatched junction bases numbered 7, after V lost 4 bases and J lost 2 bases. The CDR3 nucleotides are TGTGCCAGCAGCCCCTTCCCGGGACAGAACTATGGCTACACCTTC. Its protein is CASSPFPGQNYGYTF.

V and J are TRBV14 and TRBJ1-3, with D hard to call. Germline V lookup: CDR1 SGHDN, CDR2 FVKESK. The CDR3 runs to 14 residues. The V gene lost 3 bases and the J gene lost 0 bases, with 6 bases spanning the gap. The CDR3 nucleotides read TGTGCCAGCAGCCAGCGCTTCTCTGGAAACACCATATATTTT. It translates to CASSQRFSGNTIYF.

This rearrangement joins TRBV2 to TRBJ2-7; 10 nucleotides agree with TRBD1. CDR3 length equals 16 residues. Germline loops: CDR1 SNHLY, CDR2 FYNNEI. The junction had 6 bases not matched to a gene; V was cut back by 1 base and J by 3 bases. CDR3 amino acids: CASSEGRWTGGYEQYF. CDR3 coding DNA: TGTGCCAGCAGTGAAGGGAGATGGACAGGGGGCTACGAGCAGTACTTC.

The J gene is TRBJ1-2, the V gene TRBV7-9; no clear D gene. Trimming shortened V by 3 bases and J by 5 bases, and 13 bases separated the two germline ends. This CDR3 has 14 residues. The germline V gene encodes CDR1 SEHNR and CDR2 FQNEAQ (reference sequence). The CDR3: CASSFQSGFYGYTF. DNA of the CDR3: TGTGCCAGCAGCTTCCAATCGGGTTTTTATGGCTACACCTTC.

This chain uses TRBV18 with TRBJ1-2; 9 bases fit TRBD1. This CDR3 comprises 16 residues. With V trimmed by 3 bases and J by 7 bases, 12 bases remained unmatched. CDR1 and CDR2 from the germline V gene are KGHSH and LQKENI. Here the CDR3 reads CASSPVTGQGLSGYTF. CDR3 in DNA: TGTGCCAGCTCACCGGTAACGGGACAGGGCCTATCTGGCTACACCTTC. The variable domain in full, completed from reference TRBV18 and TRBJ1-2, reads NAGVMQNPRHLVRRRGQEARLRCSPMKGHSHVYWYRQLPEEGLKFMVYLQKENIIDESGMPKERFSAEFPKEGPSILRIQQVVRGDSAAYFCASSPVTGQGLSGYTFGSGTRLTVV.

The CDR3 DNA reads TGTGCCAGCAGTCCGGCAGGAATCCATGGCTACACCTTC. Translating it yields CASSPAGIHGYTF. The chain is built from TRBV12-3 or TRBV12-4 and TRBJ1-2; D gene unclear. This CDR3 has 13 residues. V lost 5 bases and J 6 bases, leaving 13 bases between the germline ends.

V gene TRBV3-1 (or the pseudogene TRBV3-2) combines with J gene TRBJ2-5, with 7 nucleotides matching TRBD2. This CDR3 has 15 amino acids. V shed 0 bases, J shed 1 base, and the junction held 2 bases outside the gene matches. The germline gives CDR1 LGHDT, CDR2 YNNKEL (reference sequence). CDR3 in amino acids: CASSQDPGGQETQYF. In DNA form, the CDR3 reads TGTGCCAGCAGCCAAGATCCGGGGGGCCAAGAGACCCAGTACTTC.

A note on this clone: The sample carries other DNA sequences with the same CDR3. This chain uses TRBV13 with TRBJ1-5, with D hard to call. The CDR3 extends over 12 amino acids. From germline, CDR1 is PRHDT and CDR2 FYEKMQ (reference sequence). V was cut by 0 bases and J by 5 bases, with 2 bases left in between. CDR3 nucleotides: TGTGCCAGCAGCTTAGGCGATCAGCCCCAGCATTTT. Protein product: CASSLGDQPQHF.